These T cell receptor beta chains were read from a single sample in a study of immune cell composition in non-small cell lung cancer. Only in-frame clones appear in the TCRdb table, and some are missing; sequencing was by immunoSEQ multiplex PCR. The table has a few thousand clones, about 73% seen once. The specimen was non-adjacent lung tissue. The source of these receptors is a human donor with non-small cell lung cancer. Both conserved end residues are part of each CDR3. The D gene is left open where the match is weak. Only some rows state a clone size, as once, few, many or a class for expanded clones.

clone_size | j_call | cdr3_length | d_call | v_call | cdr3_nt | cdr3_aa
NA | TRBJ2-7 | 17 | NA | TRBV19 | TGTGCCAGTAGTATAGCCGAAGGGGGAGGGAACAGATACGAGCAGTACTTC | CASSIAEGGGNRYEQYF
NA | TRBJ1-4 | 14 | TRBD1 | TRBV10-2 | TGCGCCAGCTGGCCCGGGACAGGGCCTGAAAAACTGTTTTTT | CASWPGTGPEKLFF
NA | TRBJ2-5 | 15 | NA | TRBV9 | TGTGCCAGCAGTTTTCCCAGCGAGGGGGGGGAGACCCAGTACTTC | CASSFPSEGGETQYF
NA | TRBJ2-3 | 14 | TRBD1 | TRBV29-1 | TGCAGCGCGTGGGGGACAGGGCCCACAGATACGCAGTATTTT | CSAWGTGPTDTQYF
few | TRBJ2-3 | 14 | TRBD2 | TRBV9 | TGTGCCAGCAGTGAGCGGGAACTCACAGATACGCAGTATTTT | CASSERELTDTQYF
NA | TRBJ2-6 | 17 | NA | TRBV10-2 | TGCGCCAGCAGTGGGAGCAGCTCATCCTCTGGGGCCAACGTCCTGACTTTC | CASSGSSSSSGANVLTF
NA | TRBJ2-3 | 13 | TRBD2 | TRBV6-5 | TGTGCCATCGGACTAGCGGGAGTAGATACGCAGTATTTT | CAIGLAGVDTQYF
NA | TRBJ2-2 | 17 | NA | TRBV7-2 | TGTGCCAGCAGCGCAGACCGGGGAGCGTTGGGCACCGGGGAGCTGTTTTTT | CASSADRGALGTGELFF
NA | TRBJ1-4 | 14 | NA | TRBV19 | TGTGCCAGTAGCTTGCCCCGACAGGCTGAAAAACTGTTTTTT | CASSLPRQAEKLFF
NA | TRBJ2-3 | 17 | TRBD2 | TRBV14 | TGTGCCAGCAGCCAAATGGGACTAGCGGGGGGAACAGATACGCAGTATTTT | CASSQMGLAGGTDTQYF
NA | TRBJ2-3 | 12 | NA | TRBV27 | TGTGTGTCAGGCAGGTACACAGATACGCAGTATTTT | CVSGRYTDTQYF
NA | TRBJ1-4 | 14 | NA | TRBV6-1 | TGTGCCAGCAGCAGACAGGCAACTAATGAAAAACTGTTTTTT | CASSRQATNEKLFF
NA | TRBJ1-2 | 14 | NA | TRBV5-1 | TGCGCCAGCAGCCCCGATGGGGGGGGGAATGGCTACACCTTC | CASSPDGGGNGYTF
NA | TRBJ2-3 | 13 | NA | TRBV12-5 | TGTGCTAGTGGTTCGCAACTAGAGGATACGCAGTATTTT | CASGSQLEDTQYF
NA | TRBJ2-1 | 15 | TRBD2 | TRBV29-1 | TGCAGCGTTGACGGTGGACTAGCGGTAGTTCATGAGCAGTTCTTC | CSVDGGLAVVHEQFF
few | TRBJ1-2 | 14 | NA | TRBV15 | TGTGCCACCAGCTTACATAGGGGGTCTGAGGGCTACACCTTC | CATSLHRGSEGYTF
NA | TRBJ1-2 | 14 | TRBD1 | TRBV6-6 | TGTGCCAGCACCCTACAGGGGCTCGGTCATGGCTACACCTTC | CASTLQGLGHGYTF
NA | TRBJ1-1 | 13 | NA | TRBV18 | TGTGCCAGCTCATACGGGGGGGACACTGAAGCTTTCTTT | CASSYGGDTEAFF
NA | TRBJ2-1 | 15 | TRBD2 | TRBV19 | TGTGCCAGTAGTATGCAGGCTAGCGGGAGCGATGAGCAGTTCTTC | CASSMQASGSDEQFF
NA | TRBJ1-5 | 15 | TRBD1 | TRBV5-5 | TGTGCCAGCAGCGAAGGACAGGGAAGCAATCAGCCCCAGCATTTT | CASSEGQGSNQPQHF
NA | TRBJ1-1 | 13 | NA | TRBV7-2 | TGTGCCAGCAGCCTGTACAGGGACACTGAAGCTTTCTTT | CASSLYRDTEAFF
NA | TRBJ2-2 | 13 | NA | TRBV5-1 | TGCGCCAGCAGCGTGACAGTCACCGGGGAGCTGTTTTTT | CASSVTVTGELFF
large | TRBJ2-2 | 14 | NA | TRBV5-1 | TGCGCCAGCAGCTTGGCGGTGCTGCCGGGGGAGCTGTTTTTT | CASSLAVLPGELFF
NA | TRBJ1-5 | 16 | NA | TRBV5-6 | TGTGCCAGCAGTTACCGGGATTCTATTCTGAATCAGCCCCAGCATTTT | CASSYRDSILNQPQHF
NA | TRBJ1-2 | 15 | TRBD1 | TRBV6-6 | TGTGCCAGCAGTTACGACCCGGGACAGGGCCCTGGCTACACCTTC | CASSYDPGQGPGYTF
NA | TRBJ1-1 | 15 | NA | TRBV11-2 | TGTGCCAGCAGCTCACGGGGCGGGGAACGCACTGAAGCTTTCTTT | CASSSRGGERTEAFF
NA | TRBJ1-2 | 14 | NA | TRBV15 | TGTGCCACCAGCAGTGATACTCAGGCGATTGGCTACACCTTC | CATSSDTQAIGYTF
few | TRBJ1-5 | 13 | TRBD1 | TRBV30 | TGTGCCTGGACTACAGGGGCGGGTCAGCCCCAGCATTTT | CAWTTGAGQPQHF
NA | TRBJ2-2 | 14 | NA | TRBV25-1 | TGTGCCAGCAGTGACAGGTTCAACACCGGGGAGCTGTTTTTT | CASSDRFNTGELFF
large | TRBJ2-2 | 15 | TRBD2 | TRBV11-3 | TGTGCCAGCAGCTTAGGTAGCGGGCCCACCGGGGAGCTGTTTTTT | CASSLGSGPTGELFF
NA | TRBJ1-2 | 17 | TRBD1 | TRBV19 | TGTGCCAGTAGTGCGACCGGGACAGGGAATCGGCACTATGGCTACACCTTC | CASSATGTGNRHYGYTF
NA | TRBJ1-2 | 14 | TRBD1 | TRBV7-8 | TGTGCCAGCAGCTTAGGTGGACAGGGAGATGGCTACACCTTC | CASSLGGQGDGYTF
once | TRBJ2-3 | 15 | NA | TRBV7-9 | TGTGCCAGCAGCCCCCCTGTGTTAAGCACAGATACGCAGTATTTT | CASSPPVLSTDTQYF
few | TRBJ1-2 | 14 | TRBD1 | TRBV27 | TGTGCCAGCACTACACTGACAGGGACCTATGGCTACACCTTC | CASTTLTGTYGYTF
NA | TRBJ1-5 | 16 | NA | TRBV27 | TGTGCCAGCAGTTTATCGCCAGGGTTGGGCAATCAGCCCCAGCATTTT | CASSLSPGLGNQPQHF
NA | TRBJ2-3 | 14 | TRBD2 | TRBV11-2 | TGTGCCAGCAGCGAGAGCGGGAGGCGGGATACGCAGTATTTT | CASSESGRRDTQYF
NA | TRBJ1-1 | 14 | NA | TRBV30 | TGTGCCTGGGACCCCGGGTACTTGAACACTGAAGCTTTCTTT | CAWDPGYLNTEAFF
NA | TRBJ2-7 | 14 | TRBD2 | TRBV10-2 | TGCGCCAGCAGAGTCGGGGGGTATCTCCCCGAGCAGTACTTC | CASRVGGYLPEQYF
NA | TRBJ1-2 | 15 | NA | TRBV10-2 | TGCGCCAGCAGTGAGTCGCAAGGGAGTAACTATGGCTACACCTTC | CASSESQGSNYGYTF
NA | TRBJ1-2 | 14 | NA | TRBV30 | TGTGTCTACCGTTCTGTCGACAGGTTCTATGGCTACACCTTC | CVYRSVDRFYGYTF
NA | TRBJ2-4 | 17 | TRBD1 | TRBV7-2 | TGTGCCAGCAGCCTAAACAGGGGGACCGGCGCCAAAAACATTCAGTACTTC | CASSLNRGTGAKNIQYF
NA | TRBJ2-5 | 13 | NA | TRBV5-6 | TGTGCCAGCAGCCCCAAAGCGAGGGAGACCCAGTACTTC | CASSPKARETQYF
once | TRBJ2-3 | 14 | TRBD2 | TRBV7-9 | TGTGCCAGCAGCTTAGCTAGCGGGGGGAATACGCAGTATTTT | CASSLASGGNTQYF
NA | TRBJ2-7 | 12 | NA | TRBV10-3 | TGTGCCATCAATAACGACAGGTCCGAGCAGTACTTC | CAINNDRSEQYF
NA | TRBJ2-7 | 13 | TRBD1 | TRBV29-1 | TGCAGCTACGCGGGACAGGGGGCGCGAGAGCAGTACTTC | CSYAGQGAREQYF
NA | TRBJ1-1 | 15 | NA | TRBV13 | TGTGCCAGCAGCATTACGACGGGGGTGAAGTCTGAAGCTTTCTTT | CASSITTGVKSEAFF
NA | TRBJ2-1 | 17 | NA | TRBV19 | TGTGCCAGTAGTATAGATCTGGGGGACTTCTCCCCCGATGAGCAGTTCTTC | CASSIDLGDFSPDEQFF
NA | TRBJ2-3 | 16 | NA | TRBV7-2 | TGTGCCAGCAGTCCAGAAGCCAGGTTAATCACAGATACGCAGTATTTT | CASSPEARLITDTQYF
once | TRBJ1-3 | 17 | NA | TRBV7-9 | TGTGCCAGCAGCTATCTCCGGGACACAAAAACTGGAAACACCATATATTTT | CASSYLRDTKTGNTIYF
NA | TRBJ1-1 | 15 | NA | TRBV25-1 | TGTGCCACCAGAAACGTTGGGGGCGCTGACACTGAAGCTTTCTTT | CATRNVGGADTEAFF
NA | TRBJ2-1 | 16 | NA | TRBV11-3 | TGTGCCAGCAGCCCCCACCCCCGGACAGATGGAAATGAGCAGTTCTTC | CASSPHPRTDGNEQFF
NA | TRBJ2-1 | 13 | NA | TRBV6-5 | TGTGCCAGCAGGGTCCCAGGGAAGGATGAGCAGTTCTTC | CASRVPGKDEQFF
NA | TRBJ2-3 | 16 | TRBD2 | TRBV5-1 | TGCGCCAGCAGCTTGGTAGCGGGAGGGGTCACAGATACGCAGTATTTT | CASSLVAGGVTDTQYF
NA | TRBJ1-5 | 13 | NA | TRBV28 | TGTGCCAGCAGTTTATACAGGGCACAGCCCCAGCATTTT | CASSLYRAQPQHF
once | TRBJ2-1 | 14 | TRBD2 | TRBV5-6 | TGTGCCAGCAGCCCCCGGGGGGGTCACAATGAGCAGTTCTTC | CASSPRGGHNEQFF
NA | TRBJ1-1 | 13 | NA | TRBV2 | TGTGCCAGCACAGGGGAGTTTGGGGGTGAAGCTTTCTTT | CASTGEFGGEAFF
NA | TRBJ2-1 | 19 | TRBD2 | TRBV7-9 | TGTGCCAGCAGTTTCCCGGGACTAGCGGGGGGGCATACGGACAATGAGCAGTTCTTC | CASSFPGLAGGHTDNEQFF
few | TRBJ1-2 | 13 | NA | TRBV6-1 | TGTGCCAGCAGCTCACAGGGAGGGGATGGCTACACCTTC | CASSSQGGDGYTF
NA | TRBJ2-5 | 16 | TRBD2 | TRBV7-2 | TGTGCCAGCAGCTCTCCTAGCGGGGGGATGTCGGAGACCCAGTACTTC | CASSSPSGGMSETQYF
NA | TRBJ2-5 | 14 | TRBD1 | TRBV25-1 | TGTGCCAGCAGTGTGGGACAGTTTCAAGAGACCCAGTACTTC | CASSVGQFQETQYF